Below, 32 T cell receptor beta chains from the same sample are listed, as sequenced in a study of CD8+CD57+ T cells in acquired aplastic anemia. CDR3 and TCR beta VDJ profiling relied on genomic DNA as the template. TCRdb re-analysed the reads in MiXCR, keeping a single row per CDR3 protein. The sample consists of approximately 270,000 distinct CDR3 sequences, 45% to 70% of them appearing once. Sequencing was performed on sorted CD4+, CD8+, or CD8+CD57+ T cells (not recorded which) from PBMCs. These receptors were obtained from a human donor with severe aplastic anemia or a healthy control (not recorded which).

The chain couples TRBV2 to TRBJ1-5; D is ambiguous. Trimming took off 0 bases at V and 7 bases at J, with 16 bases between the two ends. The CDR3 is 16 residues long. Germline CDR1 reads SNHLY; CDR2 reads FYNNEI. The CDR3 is CASSEAGSRRKQPQHF. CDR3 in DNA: TGTGCCAGCAGTGAAGCGGGGTCCAGGCGGAAACAGCCCCAGCATTTT.

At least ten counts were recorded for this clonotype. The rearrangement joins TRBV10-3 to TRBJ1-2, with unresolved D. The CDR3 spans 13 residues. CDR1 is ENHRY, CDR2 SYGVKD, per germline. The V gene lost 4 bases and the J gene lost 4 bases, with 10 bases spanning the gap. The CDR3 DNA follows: TGTGCCATCAGTGCCCAGGAAGGCTATGGCTACACCTTC. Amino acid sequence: CAISAQEGYGYTF.

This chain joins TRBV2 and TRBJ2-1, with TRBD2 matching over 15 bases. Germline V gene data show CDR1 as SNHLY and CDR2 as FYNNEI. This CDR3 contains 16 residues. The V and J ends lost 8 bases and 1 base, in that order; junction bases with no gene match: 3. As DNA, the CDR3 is TGTGCCAGCGGGACTAGCGGGAGGAAATCCTACAATGAGCAGTTCTTC. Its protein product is CASGTSGRKSYNEQFF.

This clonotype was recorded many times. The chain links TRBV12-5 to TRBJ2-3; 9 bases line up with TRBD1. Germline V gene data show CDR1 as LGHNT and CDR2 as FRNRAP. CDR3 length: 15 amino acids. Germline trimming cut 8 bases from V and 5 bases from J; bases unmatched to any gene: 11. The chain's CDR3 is CASHPRRTGVDTQYF. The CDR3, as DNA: TGTGCTAGTCATCCCAGGAGGACAGGGGTAGATACGCAGTATTTT.

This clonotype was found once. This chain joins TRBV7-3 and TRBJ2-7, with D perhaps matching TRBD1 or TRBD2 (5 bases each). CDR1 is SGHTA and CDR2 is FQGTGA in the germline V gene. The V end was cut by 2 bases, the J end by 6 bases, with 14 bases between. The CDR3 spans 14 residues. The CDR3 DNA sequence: TGTGCCAGCAGCTTATCTCAGGGCGCGGGCGAGCAGTACTTC. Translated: CASSLSQGAGEQYF.

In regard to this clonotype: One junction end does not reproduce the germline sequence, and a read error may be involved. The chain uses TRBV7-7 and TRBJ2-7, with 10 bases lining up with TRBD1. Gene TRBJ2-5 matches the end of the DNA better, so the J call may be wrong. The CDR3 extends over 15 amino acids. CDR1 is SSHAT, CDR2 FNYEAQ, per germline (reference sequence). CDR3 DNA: TGTGCTAGCAGCTTCGGGACAGGGGAACAAGAGACCCAGTACTTC. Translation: CASSFGTGEQETQYF.

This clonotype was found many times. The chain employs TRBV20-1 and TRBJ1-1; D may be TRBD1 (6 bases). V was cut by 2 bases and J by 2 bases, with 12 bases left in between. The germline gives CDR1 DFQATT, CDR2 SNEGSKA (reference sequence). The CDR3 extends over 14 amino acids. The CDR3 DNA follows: TGCAGTGCTAGAAGAGGGGGTCGTAACACTGAAGCTTTCTTT. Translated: CSARRGGRNTEAFF.

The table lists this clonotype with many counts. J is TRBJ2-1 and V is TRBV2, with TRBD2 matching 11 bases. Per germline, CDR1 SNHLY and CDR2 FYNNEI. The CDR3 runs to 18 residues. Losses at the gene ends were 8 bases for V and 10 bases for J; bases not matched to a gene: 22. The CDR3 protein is CASRRSNNIAGGPQEQFF. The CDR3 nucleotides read TGTGCCAGCCGTCGAAGTAATAATATAGCGGGGGGGCCCCAGGAGCAGTTCTTC. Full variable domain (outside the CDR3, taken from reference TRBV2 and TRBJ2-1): EPEVTQTPSHQVTQMGQEVILRCVPISNHLYFYWYRQILGQKVEFLVSFYNNEISEKSEIFDDQFSVERPDGSNFTLKIRSTKLEDSAMYFCASRRSNNIAGGPQEQFFGPGTRLTVL.

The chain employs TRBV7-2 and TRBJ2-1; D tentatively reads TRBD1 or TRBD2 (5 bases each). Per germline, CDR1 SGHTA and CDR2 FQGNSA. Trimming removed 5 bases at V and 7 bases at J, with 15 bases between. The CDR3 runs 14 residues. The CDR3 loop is CASSAREWRNEQFF. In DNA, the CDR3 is TGTGCCAGCAGCGCCAGGGAGTGGAGGAATGAGCAGTTCTTC.

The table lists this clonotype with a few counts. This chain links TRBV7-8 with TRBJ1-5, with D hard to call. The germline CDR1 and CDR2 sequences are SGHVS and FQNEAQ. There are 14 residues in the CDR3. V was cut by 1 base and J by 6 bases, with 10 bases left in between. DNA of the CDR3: TGTGCCAGCAGCTTAGGTCGGAAGACTCAGCCCCAGCATTTT. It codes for CASSLGRKTQPQHF.

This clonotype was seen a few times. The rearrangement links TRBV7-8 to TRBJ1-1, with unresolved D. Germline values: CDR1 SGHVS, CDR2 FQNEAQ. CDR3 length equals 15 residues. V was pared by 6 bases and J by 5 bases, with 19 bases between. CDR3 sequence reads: CASSIREGRGTEAFF. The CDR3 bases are TGTGCCAGCAGTATTCGGGAGGGTCGGGGAACTGAAGCTTTCTTT.

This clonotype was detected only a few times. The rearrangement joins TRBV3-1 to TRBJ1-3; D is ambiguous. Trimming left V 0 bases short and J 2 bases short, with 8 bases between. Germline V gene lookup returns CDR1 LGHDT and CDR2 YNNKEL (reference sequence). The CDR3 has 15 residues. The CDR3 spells CASSQDLGAGNTIYF. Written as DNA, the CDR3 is TGTGCCAGCAGCCAAGATCTCGGGGCTGGAAACACCATATATTTT.

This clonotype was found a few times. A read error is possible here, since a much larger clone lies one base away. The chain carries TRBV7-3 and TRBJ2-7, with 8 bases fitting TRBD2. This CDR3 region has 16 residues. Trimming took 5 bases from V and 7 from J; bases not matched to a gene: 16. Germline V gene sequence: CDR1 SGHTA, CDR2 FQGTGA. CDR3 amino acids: CASSPQGGGGYNEQYF. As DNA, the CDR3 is TGTGCCAGCAGCCCACAGGGCGGCGGGGGGTATAATGAGCAGTACTTC.

The CDR3 bases are TGCAGCGTCCGTGAGGGGAATCGAGTAACAGATACGCAGTATTTT. It yields the protein CSVREGNRVTDTQYF. The gene calls are TRBV29-1 and TRBJ2-3; perhaps D is TRBD1 or TRBD2 (5 bases each). Germline lookup yields CDR1 SQVTM and CDR2 ANQGSEA. The CDR3 loop spans 15 amino acids. Trimming shortened V by 6 bases and J by 3 bases, and 19 bases separated the two germline ends.

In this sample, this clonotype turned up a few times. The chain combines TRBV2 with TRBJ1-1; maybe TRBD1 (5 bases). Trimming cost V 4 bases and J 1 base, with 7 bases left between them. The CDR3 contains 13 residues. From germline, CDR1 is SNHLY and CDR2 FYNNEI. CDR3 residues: CASSAGANTEAFF. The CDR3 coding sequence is TGTGCCAGCAGTGCCGGGGCGAACACTGAAGCTTTCTTT.

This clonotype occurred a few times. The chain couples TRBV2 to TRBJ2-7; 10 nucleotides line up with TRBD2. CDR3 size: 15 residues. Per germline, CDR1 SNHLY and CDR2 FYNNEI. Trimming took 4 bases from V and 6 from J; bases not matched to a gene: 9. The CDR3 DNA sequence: TGTGCCAGCAGTGTGACTAGCGGGTTAATGGGCGAGCAGTACTTC. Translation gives CASSVTSGLMGEQYF.

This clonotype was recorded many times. CDR3 bases: TGTGCCAGCAGCTTGGCAGTCCGCACCGGGGAGCTGTTTTTT. As protein: CASSLAVRTGELFF. The chain carries TRBV5-8 and TRBJ2-2, with D hard to call. V was pared by 0 bases and J by 4 bases, with 7 bases between. Germline loops: CDR1 SGHTS, CDR2 YDEGEE. This CDR3 is built from 14 residues. Variable domain in full (rest from reference TRBV5-8 and TRBJ2-2): EAGVTQSPTHLIKTRGQQATLRCSPISGHTSVYWYQQALGLGLQFLLWYDEGEERNRGNFPPRFSGRQFPNYSSELNVNALELEDSALYLCASSLAVRTGELFFGEGSRLTVL.

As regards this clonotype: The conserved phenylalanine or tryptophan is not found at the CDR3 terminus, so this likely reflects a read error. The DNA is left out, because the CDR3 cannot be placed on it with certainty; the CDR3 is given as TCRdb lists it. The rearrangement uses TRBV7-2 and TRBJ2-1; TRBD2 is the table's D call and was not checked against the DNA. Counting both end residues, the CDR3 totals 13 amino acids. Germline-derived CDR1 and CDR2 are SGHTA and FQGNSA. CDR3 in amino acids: CASSLGRRLAEYS.

CDR3 sequence (DNA): TGTGCCAGCAGCGTAGGGGGAGGAGAAGGCACAGATACGCAGTATTTT. Its translation is CASSVGGGEGTDTQYF. This chain uses TRBV9 with TRBJ2-3, with a possible D match to TRBD2 (6 bases). Germline values: CDR1 SGDLS, CDR2 YYNGEE. Trimming stripped 0 bases from V and 1 base from J, with 12 bases between. This CDR3 has 16 amino acids.

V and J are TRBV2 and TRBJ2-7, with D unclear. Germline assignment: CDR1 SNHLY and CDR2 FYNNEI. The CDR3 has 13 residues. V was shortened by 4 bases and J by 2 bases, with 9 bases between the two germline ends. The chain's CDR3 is CASSARYTYEQYF. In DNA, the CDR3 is TGTGCCAGCAGTGCGCGATATACCTACGAGCAGTACTTC.

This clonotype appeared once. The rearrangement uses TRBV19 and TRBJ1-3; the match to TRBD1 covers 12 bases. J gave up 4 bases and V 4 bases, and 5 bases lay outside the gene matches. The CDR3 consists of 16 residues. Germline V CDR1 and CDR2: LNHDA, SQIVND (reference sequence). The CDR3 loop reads CASSTRDRGQGNTIYF. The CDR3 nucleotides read TGTGCCAGTAGTACCCGGGACAGGGGGCAAGGAAACACCATATATTTT.

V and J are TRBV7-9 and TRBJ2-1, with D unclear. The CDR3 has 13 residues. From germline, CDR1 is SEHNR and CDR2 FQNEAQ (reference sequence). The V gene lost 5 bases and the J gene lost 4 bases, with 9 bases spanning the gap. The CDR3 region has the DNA TGTGCCAGCAGCCAAGTGAAGTACAATGAGCAGTTCTTC. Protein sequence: CASSQVKYNEQFF.

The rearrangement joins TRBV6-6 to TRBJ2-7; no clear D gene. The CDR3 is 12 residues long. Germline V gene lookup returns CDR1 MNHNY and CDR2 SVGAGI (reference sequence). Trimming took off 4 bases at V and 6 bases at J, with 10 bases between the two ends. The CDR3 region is CASSFEVSEQYF. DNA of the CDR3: TGTGCCAGCAGTTTTGAAGTTAGCGAGCAGTACTTC.

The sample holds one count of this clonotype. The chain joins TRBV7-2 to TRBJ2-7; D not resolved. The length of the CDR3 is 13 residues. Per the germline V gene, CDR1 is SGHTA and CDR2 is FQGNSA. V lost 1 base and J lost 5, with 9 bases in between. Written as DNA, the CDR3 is TGTGCCAGCAGCTTAGTCTTAGTTCACGAGCAGTACTTC. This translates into CASSLVLVHEQYF.

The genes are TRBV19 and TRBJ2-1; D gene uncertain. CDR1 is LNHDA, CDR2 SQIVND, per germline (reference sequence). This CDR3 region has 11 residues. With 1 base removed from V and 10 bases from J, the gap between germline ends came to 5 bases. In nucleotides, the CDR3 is TGTGCCAGTAGTATAGGCCCCGAGCAGTTCTTC. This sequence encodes CASSIGPEQFF.

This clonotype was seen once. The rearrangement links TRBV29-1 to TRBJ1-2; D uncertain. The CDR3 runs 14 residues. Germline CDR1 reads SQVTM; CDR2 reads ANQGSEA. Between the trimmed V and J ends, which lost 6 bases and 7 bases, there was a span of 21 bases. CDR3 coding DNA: TGCAGCGTCCGACCCCAGCCAGTCCAAACTGGCTACACCTTC. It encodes CSVRPQPVQTGYTF. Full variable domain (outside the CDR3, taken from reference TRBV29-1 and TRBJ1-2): SAVISQKPSRDICQRGTSLTIQCQVDSQVTMMFWYRQQPGQSLTLIATANQGSEATYESGFVIDKFPISRPNLTFSTLTVSNMSPEDSSIYLCSVRPQPVQTGYTFGSGTRLTVV.

This chain's CDR3 is CASSLSGQRQDSPLHF. DNA for the CDR3: TGTGCCAGCAGCTTGTCGGGACAGCGCCAGGATTCACCCCTCCACTTT. J is TRBJ1-6 and V is TRBV5-4; 7 nucleotides match TRBD1. The CDR3 runs 16 residues. V gave up 1 base and J gave up 8 bases; unmatched junction bases: 9. Germline-derived CDR1 and CDR2 are SGHNT and YYREEE (reference sequence).

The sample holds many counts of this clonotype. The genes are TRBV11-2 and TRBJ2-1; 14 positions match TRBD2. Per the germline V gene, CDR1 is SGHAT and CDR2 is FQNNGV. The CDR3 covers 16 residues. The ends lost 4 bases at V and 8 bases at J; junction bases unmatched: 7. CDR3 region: CASSSGLAGGRHEQFF. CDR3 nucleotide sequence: TGTGCCAGCAGCTCCGGACTAGCGGGGGGCCGGCATGAGCAGTTCTTC.

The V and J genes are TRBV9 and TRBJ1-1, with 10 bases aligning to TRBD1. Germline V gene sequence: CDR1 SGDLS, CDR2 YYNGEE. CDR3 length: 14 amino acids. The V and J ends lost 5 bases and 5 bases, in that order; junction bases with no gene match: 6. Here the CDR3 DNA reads TGTGCCAGCAGGACTGGACAGGGGGGAACTGAAGCTTTCTTT. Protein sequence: CASRTGQGGTEAFF.

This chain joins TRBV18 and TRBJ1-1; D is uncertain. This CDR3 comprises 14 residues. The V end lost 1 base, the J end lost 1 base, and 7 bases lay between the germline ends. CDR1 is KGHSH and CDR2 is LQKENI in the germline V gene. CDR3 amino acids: CASSPLGGNTEAFF. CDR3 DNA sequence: TGTGCCAGCTCACCACTCGGAGGGAACACTGAAGCTTTCTTT. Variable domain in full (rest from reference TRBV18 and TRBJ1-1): NAGVMQNPRHLVRRRGQEARLRCSPMKGHSHVYWYRQLPEEGLKFMVYLQKENIIDESGMPKERFSAEFPKEGPSILRIQQVVRGDSAAYFCASSPLGGNTEAFFGQGTRLTVV.

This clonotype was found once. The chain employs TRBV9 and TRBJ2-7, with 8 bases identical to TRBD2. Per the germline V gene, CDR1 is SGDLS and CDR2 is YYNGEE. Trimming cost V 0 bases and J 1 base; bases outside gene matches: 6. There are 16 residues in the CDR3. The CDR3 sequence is CASSVGGSGASYEQYF. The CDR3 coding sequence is TGTGCCAGCAGCGTAGGGGGTAGCGGGGCATCCTACGAGCAGTACTTC.

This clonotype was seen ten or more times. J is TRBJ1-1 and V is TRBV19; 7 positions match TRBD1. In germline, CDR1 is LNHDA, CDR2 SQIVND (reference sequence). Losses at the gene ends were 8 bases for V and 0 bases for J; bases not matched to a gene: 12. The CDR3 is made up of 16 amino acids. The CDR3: CASVDRAKTMNTEAFF. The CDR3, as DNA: TGTGCCAGTGTTGACAGGGCGAAAACCATGAACACTGAAGCTTTCTTT.